What follows are 14 T cell receptor beta chains derived from one specimen sequenced in a study of cytotoxic CD8 clonotypes in ibrutinib-treated CLL. The repertoire was sequenced with immunoSEQ multiplex PCR; TCRdb's copy has only in-frame clones and lacks some. Found here are tens of thousands of clones, approximately 71% of them singletons; the top ten hold 5.7%. The starting material was PBMCs, obtained after 12 months of ibrutinib treatment. These TCRs come from a human donor with chronic lymphocytic leukemia.

Here the CDR3 reads CASSGRRRTGVYTGELFF. As DNA, the CDR3 is TGTGCCAGCAGCGGACGGCGACGGACAGGGGTATACACCGGGGAGCTGTTTTTT. This chain connects TRBV7-8 to TRBJ2-2, with TRBD1 identical over 9 bases. The CDR3 extends over 18 amino acids. Germline assignment: CDR1 SGHVS and CDR2 FQNEAQ. The junction had 13 bases not matched to a gene; V was cut back by 5 bases and J by 3 bases.

The J gene is TRBJ2-5, the V gene TRBV29-1; D perhaps matches TRBD1 (6 bases). Germline assignment: CDR1 SQVTM and CDR2 ANQGSEA. The length of the CDR3 is 12 residues. V was shortened by 7 bases and J by 2 bases, with 11 bases between the two germline ends. Here the CDR3 reads CSAPQGQETQYF. The CDR3 DNA follows: TGCAGCGCCCCCCAGGGGCAAGAGACCCAGTACTTC.

The rearrangement links TRBV14 to TRBJ2-7; TRBD2 is a possible D gene (5 bases). Germline CDR1 SGHDN, CDR2 FVKESK. The CDR3 is 15 amino acids. The V and J ends lost 0 bases and 0 bases respectively, with 9 bases between them. This CDR3 reads CASSQDFGSSYEQYF. CDR3 in DNA: TGTGCCAGCAGCCAAGACTTTGGGAGCTCCTACGAGCAGTACTTC.

This chain links TRBV5-8 with TRBJ2-1; D might be TRBD2 (6 bases). This CDR3 region has 15 residues. Germline CDR1 is SGHTS and CDR2 is YDEGEE. The ends were cut back, 0 bases at V and 2 bases at J, with 9 bases in the middle. The CDR3 bases are TGTGCCAGCAGCTTGGGGGAGGCCACCTACAATGAGCAGTTCTTC. Translation gives CASSLGEATYNEQFF.

A remark on this clone: The junction departs from the called germline gene at one end, perhaps through a read error. J is TRBJ1-1 and V is TRBV28; D unresolved. Germline values: CDR1 MDHEN, CDR2 SYDVKM. The CDR3 runs to 11 residues. The CDR3 spells CASSLTYQAYF. In DNA form, the CDR3 reads TGTGCCAGCAGTTTAACTTACCAGGCGTACTTT.

This rearrangement joins TRBV7-2 to TRBJ1-5; TRBD1 aligns across 8 bases. The V and J ends lost 5 bases and 3 bases, in that order; junction bases with no gene match: 6. This CDR3 region has 15 residues. Germline CDR1 and CDR2: SGHTA and FQGNSA. For the CDR3, the DNA is TGTGCCAGCAGCCTAGGGACAGGTCACAATCAGCCCCAGCATTTT. This codes for CASSLGTGHNQPQHF.

This chain uses TRBV4-1 with TRBJ2-7; D may match TRBD1 or TRBD2 (5 bases each). CDR1 is MGHRA, CDR2 YSYEKL, per germline. V lost 5 bases to trimming and J lost 6 bases, with 23 bases between them. The CDR3 runs to 16 residues. The CDR3 reads CASSARSGTRWPEQYF. The DNA for the CDR3 is TGCGCCAGCAGCGCTCGTTCCGGGACGAGGTGGCCCGAGCAGTACTTC.

The chain carries TRBV11-1 and TRBJ2-1, with 13 bases fitting TRBD2. This CDR3 is built from 19 residues. From germline, CDR1 is SGHAT and CDR2 FQDESV (reference sequence). V shed 5 bases, J shed 8 bases, and the junction held 18 bases outside the gene matches. CDR3 region: CASSTRLRSTSGGAHEQFF. For the CDR3, the DNA is TGTGCCAGCAGCACCCGCCTCCGGTCAACTAGCGGGGGGGCCCATGAGCAGTTCTTC.

The rearrangement links TRBV6-1 to TRBJ2-7; D is unresolved. CDR3 length: 11 amino acids. Trimming stripped 3 bases from V and 4 bases from J, with 4 bases between. Germline assignment: CDR1 MNHNS and CDR2 SASEGT. CDR3 region: CASSEQYEQYF. The DNA for the CDR3 is TGTGCCAGCAGTGAGCAGTACGAGCAGTACTTC.

This clone occurred once. The chain combines TRBV13 with TRBJ1-6; 10 nucleotides agree with TRBD1. The trim removed 4 bases at V and 7 bases at J, leaving 4 bases unmatched. CDR1 and CDR2 from the germline V gene are PRHDT and FYEKMQ (reference sequence). This CDR3 is 15 amino acids long. The CDR3 loop reads CASSSGTGVNSPLHF. CDR3 DNA sequence: TGTGCCAGCAGCTCAGGGACAGGGGTCAATTCACCCCTCCACTTT.

This clone was counted a few times. V usage is TRBV5-1 and J usage is TRBJ1-2; unclear D gene. Germline values: CDR1 SGHRS, CDR2 YFSETQ. The CDR3 spans 14 residues. The V end lost 1 base, the J end lost 2 bases, and 9 bases lay between the germline ends. CDR3 protein: CASSLSGQNYGYTF. The CDR3 DNA reads as TGCGCCAGCAGCTTGAGTGGTCAGAACTATGGCTACACCTTC.

This chain links TRBV7-8 with TRBJ1-3; the D is unclear. V was pared by 2 bases and J by 3 bases, with 2 bases between. The CDR3 spans 12 residues. The germline V gene has CDR1 SGHVS and CDR2 FQNEAQ. CDR3 sequence (DNA): TGTGCCAGCAGCTTACGTGGAAACACCATATATTTT. This sequence encodes CASSLRGNTIYF.

The V gene is TRBV7-3, the J gene TRBJ1-6; unclear D gene. Germline-derived CDR1 and CDR2 are SGHTA and FQGTGA. This CDR3 region has 13 residues. V was clipped by 1 base and J by 11 bases, with 9 bases between them. Here the CDR3 reads CASSLNSLTPLHF. The CDR3 DNA is TGTGCCAGCAGCTTAAACTCGTTGACACCCCTCCACTTT.

The chain couples TRBV11-2 to TRBJ1-6; the D is unclear. CDR1 is SGHAT, CDR2 FQNNGV, per germline. This CDR3 is 12 amino acids long. V dropped 5 bases and J dropped 9 bases, with 8 bases sitting between them. The CDR3 DNA reads TGTGCCAGCAGCCCACAAGGTTCACCCCTCCACTTT. It specifies CASSPQGSPLHF.